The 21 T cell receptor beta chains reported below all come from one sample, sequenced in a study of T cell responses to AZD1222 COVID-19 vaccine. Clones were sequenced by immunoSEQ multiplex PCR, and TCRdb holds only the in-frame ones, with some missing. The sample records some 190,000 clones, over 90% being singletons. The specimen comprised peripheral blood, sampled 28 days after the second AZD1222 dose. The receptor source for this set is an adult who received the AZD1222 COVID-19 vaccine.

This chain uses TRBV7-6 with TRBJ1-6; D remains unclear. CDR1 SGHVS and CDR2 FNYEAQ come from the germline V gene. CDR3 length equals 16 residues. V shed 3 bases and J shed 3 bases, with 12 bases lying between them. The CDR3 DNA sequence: TGTGCCAGCAGCTTGGAGGCGGGTAGCTATAATTCACCCCTCCACTTT. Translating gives CASSLEAGSYNSPLHF.

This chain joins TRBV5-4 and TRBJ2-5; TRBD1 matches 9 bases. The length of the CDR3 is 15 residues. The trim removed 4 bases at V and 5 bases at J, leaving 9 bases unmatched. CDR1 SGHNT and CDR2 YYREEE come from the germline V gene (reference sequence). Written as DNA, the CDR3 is TGTGCCAGCAGCCGGCGGGACAGGGTGGATGAGACCCAGTACTTC. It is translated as CASSRRDRVDETQYF. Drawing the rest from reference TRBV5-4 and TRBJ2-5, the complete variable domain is ETGVTQSPTHLIKTRGQQVTLRCSSQSGHNTVSWYQQALGQGPQFIFQYYREEENGRGNFPPRFSGLQFPNYSSELNVNALELDDSALYLCASSRRDRVDETQYFGPGTRLLVL.

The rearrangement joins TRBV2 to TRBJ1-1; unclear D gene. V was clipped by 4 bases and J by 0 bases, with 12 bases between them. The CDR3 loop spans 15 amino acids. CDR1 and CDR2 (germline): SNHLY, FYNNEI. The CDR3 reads CASSVWQPMNTEAFF. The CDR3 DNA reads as TGTGCCAGCAGTGTGTGGCAGCCTATGAACACTGAAGCTTTCTTT.

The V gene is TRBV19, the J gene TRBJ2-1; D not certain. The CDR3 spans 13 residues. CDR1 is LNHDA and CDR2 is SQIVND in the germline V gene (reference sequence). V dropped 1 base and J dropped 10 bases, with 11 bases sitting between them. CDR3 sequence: CASSIGGRSEQFF. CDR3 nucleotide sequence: TGTGCCAGTAGTATAGGCGGCCGCAGCGAGCAGTTCTTC.

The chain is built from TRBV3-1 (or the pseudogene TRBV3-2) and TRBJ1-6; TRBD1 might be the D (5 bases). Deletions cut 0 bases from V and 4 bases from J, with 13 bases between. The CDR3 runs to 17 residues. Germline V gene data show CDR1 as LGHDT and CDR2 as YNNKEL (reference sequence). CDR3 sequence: CASSQDGGATYNSPLHF. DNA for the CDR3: TGTGCCAGCAGCCAAGACGGGGGAGCTACTTATAATTCACCCCTCCACTTT.

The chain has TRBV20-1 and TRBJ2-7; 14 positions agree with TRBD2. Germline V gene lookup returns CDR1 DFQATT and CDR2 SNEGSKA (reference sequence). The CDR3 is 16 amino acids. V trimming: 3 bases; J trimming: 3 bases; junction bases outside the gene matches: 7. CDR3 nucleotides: TGCAGTGCTAGTTCCGGGACTAGCGGGGGAATCTACGAGCAGTACTTC. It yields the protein CSASSGTSGGIYEQYF.

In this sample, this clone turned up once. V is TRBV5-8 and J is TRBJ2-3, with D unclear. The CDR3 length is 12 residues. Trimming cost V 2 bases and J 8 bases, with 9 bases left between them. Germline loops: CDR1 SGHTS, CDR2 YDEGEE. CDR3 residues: CASSFRQVTQYF. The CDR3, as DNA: TGTGCCAGCAGCTTCCGCCAAGTTACGCAGTATTTT.

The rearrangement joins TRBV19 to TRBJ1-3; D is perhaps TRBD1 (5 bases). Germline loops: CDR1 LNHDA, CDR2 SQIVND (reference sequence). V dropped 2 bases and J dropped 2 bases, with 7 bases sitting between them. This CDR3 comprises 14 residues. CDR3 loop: CASSIQGPGNTIYF. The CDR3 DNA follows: TGTGCCAGTAGTATACAGGGACCTGGAAACACCATATATTTT.

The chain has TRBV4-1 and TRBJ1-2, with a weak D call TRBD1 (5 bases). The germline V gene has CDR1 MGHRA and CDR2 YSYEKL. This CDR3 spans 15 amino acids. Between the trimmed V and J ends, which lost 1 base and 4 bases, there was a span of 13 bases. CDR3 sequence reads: CASSQVGRDGYGYTF. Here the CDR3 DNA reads TGCGCCAGCAGCCAAGTAGGGAGGGACGGCTATGGCTACACCTTC.

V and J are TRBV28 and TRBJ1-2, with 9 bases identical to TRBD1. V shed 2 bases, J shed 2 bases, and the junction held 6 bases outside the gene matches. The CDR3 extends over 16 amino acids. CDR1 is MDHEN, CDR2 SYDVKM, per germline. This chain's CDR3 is CASSLPQGQGNYGYTF. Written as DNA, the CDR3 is TGTGCCAGCAGTTTACCCCAGGGACAGGGCAACTATGGCTACACCTTC.

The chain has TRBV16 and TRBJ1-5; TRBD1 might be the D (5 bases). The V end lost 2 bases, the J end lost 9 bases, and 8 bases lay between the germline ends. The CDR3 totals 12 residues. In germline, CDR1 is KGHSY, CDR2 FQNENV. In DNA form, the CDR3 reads TGTGCCAGCAGCCAAGGCACAGGGCCCCAGCATTTT. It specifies CASSQGTGPQHF.

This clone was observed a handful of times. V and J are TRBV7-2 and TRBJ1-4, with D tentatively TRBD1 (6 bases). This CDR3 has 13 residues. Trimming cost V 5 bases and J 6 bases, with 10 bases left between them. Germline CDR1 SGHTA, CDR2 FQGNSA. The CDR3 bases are TGTGCCAGCAGCCCGGGACATTATGAAAAACTGTTTTTT. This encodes CASSPGHYEKLFF.

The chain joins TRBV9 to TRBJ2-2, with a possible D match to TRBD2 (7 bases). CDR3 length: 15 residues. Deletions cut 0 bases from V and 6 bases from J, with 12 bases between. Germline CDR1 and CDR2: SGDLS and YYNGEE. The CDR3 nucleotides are TGTGCCAGCAGCGTAGCAGGCGGGGGCTCCGGGGAGCTGTTTTTT. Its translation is CASSVAGGGSGELFF. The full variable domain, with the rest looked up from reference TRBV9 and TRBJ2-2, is DSGVTQTPKHLITATGQRVTLRCSPRSGDLSVYWYQQSLDQGLQFLIQYYNGEERAKGNILERFSAQQFPDLHSELNLSSLELGDSALYFCASSVAGGGSGELFFGEGSRLTVL.

As DNA, the CDR3 is TGCGCCAGCACCCCCTCCGGGACAGGGACTATCGGAGGGACCTTC. This sequence encodes CASTPSGTGTIGGTF. This rearrangement joins TRBV5-1 to TRBJ1-2, with 9 bases matching TRBD1. V lost 6 bases, J lost 14 bases, and 20 bases stayed unmatched. The germline gives CDR1 SGHRS, CDR2 YFSETQ. The CDR3 runs 15 residues.

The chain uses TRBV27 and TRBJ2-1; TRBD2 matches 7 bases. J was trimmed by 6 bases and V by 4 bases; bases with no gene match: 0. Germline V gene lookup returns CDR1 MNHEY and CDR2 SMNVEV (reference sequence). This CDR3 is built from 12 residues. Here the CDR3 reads CASSWGGNEQFF. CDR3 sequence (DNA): TGTGCCAGCAGTTGGGGGGGCAATGAGCAGTTCTTC.

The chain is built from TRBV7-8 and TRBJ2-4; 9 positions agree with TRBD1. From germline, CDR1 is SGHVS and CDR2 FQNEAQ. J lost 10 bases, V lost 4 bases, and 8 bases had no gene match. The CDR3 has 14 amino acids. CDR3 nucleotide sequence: TGTGCCAGCAGCTCCTACAGGGGGCCCAGGATTCAGTACTTC. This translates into CASSSYRGPRIQYF. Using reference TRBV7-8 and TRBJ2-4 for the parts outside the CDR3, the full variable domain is GAGVSQSPRYKVAKRGQDVALRCDPISGHVSLFWYQQALGQGPEFLTYFQNEAQLDKSGLPSDRFFAERPEGSVSTLKIQRTQQEDSAVYLCASSSYRGPRIQYFGAGTRLSVL.

This CDR3 is CAISESLGTDPNQPQHF. DNA of the CDR3: TGTGCCATCAGTGAGTCGCTCGGGACAGATCCGAATCAGCCCCAGCATTTT. The chain carries TRBV10-3 and TRBJ1-5; 7 positions agree with TRBD1. The CDR3 has 17 amino acids. Losses at the gene ends were 0 bases for V and 4 bases for J; bases not matched to a gene: 9. The germline V gene has CDR1 ENHRY and CDR2 SYGVKD.

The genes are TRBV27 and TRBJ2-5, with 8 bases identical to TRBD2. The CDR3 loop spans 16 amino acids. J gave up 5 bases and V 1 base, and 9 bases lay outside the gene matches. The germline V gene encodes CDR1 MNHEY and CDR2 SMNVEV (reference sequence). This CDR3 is CASSLWSAGARETQYF. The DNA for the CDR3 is TGTGCCAGCAGTTTATGGTCAGCGGGAGCTCGGGAGACCCAGTACTTC.

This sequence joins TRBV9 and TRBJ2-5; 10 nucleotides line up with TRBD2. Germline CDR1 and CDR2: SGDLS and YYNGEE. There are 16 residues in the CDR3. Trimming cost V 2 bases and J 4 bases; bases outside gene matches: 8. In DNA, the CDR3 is TGTGCCAGCAGCGTCATCCCGGGACTAGCGAGAGAGACCCAGTACTTC. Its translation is CASSVIPGLARETQYF.

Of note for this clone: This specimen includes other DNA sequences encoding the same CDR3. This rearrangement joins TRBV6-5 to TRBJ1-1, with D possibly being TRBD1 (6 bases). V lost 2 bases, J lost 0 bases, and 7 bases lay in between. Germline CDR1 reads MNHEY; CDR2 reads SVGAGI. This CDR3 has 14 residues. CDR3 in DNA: TGTGCCAGCAGTTACCGGGGGCTGAACACTGAAGCTTTCTTT. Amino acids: CASSYRGLNTEAFF.

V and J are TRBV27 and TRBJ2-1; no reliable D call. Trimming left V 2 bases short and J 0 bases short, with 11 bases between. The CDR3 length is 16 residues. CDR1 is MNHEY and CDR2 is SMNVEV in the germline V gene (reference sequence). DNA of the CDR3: TGTGCCAGCAGTTTAGAGTACAGCCTCTCCTACAATGAGCAGTTCTTC. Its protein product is CASSLEYSLSYNEQFF.